The 4 T cell receptor beta chains reported below all come from one sample, sequenced in a study of shared clonotypes between healthy human individuals. The data were produced by immunoSEQ multiplex PCR, yet TCRdb's version contains in-frame clones alone and is incomplete. Of more than 900,000 clones listed, around 82% are singletons. Sequenced sample: memory CD4+ T cells from PBMCs. Regarding subset: CD45RA-negative fraction. The source of these receptors is a young man in good health. Some clones in this sample may be carry-over from other donors' samples.

This clone was picked up one time. This chain uses TRBV2 with TRBJ2-3; possibly TRBD1 or TRBD2 for D (6 bases each). Trimming left V 5 bases short and J 6 bases short, with 15 bases between. The CDR3 loop spans 14 amino acids. CDR1 SNHLY and CDR2 FYNNEI come from the germline V gene. Written as DNA, the CDR3 is TGTGCCAGCAGTCTCACCCAAGGGGGGGATACGCAGTATTTT. Translation: CASSLTQGGDTQYF.

CDR3 region: CASSPGQGYSGANVLTF. In DNA, the CDR3 is TGTGCCAGCTCGCCCGGACAGGGGTACTCTGGGGCCAACGTCCTGACTTTC. The rearrangement links TRBV18 to TRBJ2-6; the match to TRBD1 covers 9 bases. Germline-derived CDR1 and CDR2 are KGHSH and LQKENI. This CDR3 contains 17 residues. V was clipped by 6 bases and J by 0 bases; unmatched bases: 6.

The V call is TRBV10-3, the J call TRBJ1-3; no clear D. The CDR3 totals 14 residues. The V gene lost 0 bases and the J gene lost 4 bases, with 7 bases spanning the gap. Germline CDR1 ENHRY, CDR2 SYGVKD. The CDR3 loop reads CAISESSQGNTIYF. Written as DNA, the CDR3 is TGTGCCATCAGTGAGTCTTCTCAGGGAAACACCATATATTTT.

The chain is built from TRBV5-1 and TRBJ2-5, with 8 nucleotides matching TRBD2. The trim removed 4 bases at V and 1 base at J, leaving 6 bases unmatched. The CDR3 is made up of 15 amino acids. Per germline, CDR1 SGHRS and CDR2 YFSETQ. Here the CDR3 reads CASSEGTRFQETQYF. The DNA for the CDR3 is TGCGCCAGCAGCGAAGGGACTAGATTCCAAGAGACCCAGTACTTC. Supplemented by reference TRBV5-1 and TRBJ2-5, the full variable domain reads KAGVTQTPRYLIKTRGQQVTLSCSPISGHRSVSWYQQTPGQGLQFLFEYFSETQRNKGNFPGRFSGRQFSNSRSEMNVSTLELGDSALYLCASSEGTRFQETQYFGPGTRLLVL.